These T cell receptor beta chains were read from a single sample in a study of T cell responses to AZD1222 COVID-19 vaccine. Method: immunoSEQ multiplex PCR; TCRdb's copy keeps in-frame clones and lacks some. This sample carries under 150,000 clones, 90% of them seen once, and the ten largest clones take approximately 1.6%. This sample comprised peripheral blood, obtained 28 days after the second AZD1222 dose. The receptors were gathered from an adult who received the AZD1222 COVID-19 vaccine. The CDR3 runs from the conserved cysteine through the conserved F or W. D genes are given only for firm matches. Size is omitted from some rows. Given values are once, few, many or a class for expanded clones.

TRBV5-5	-	TRBJ1-5	-	CASSALGNGNQPQHF	TGTGCCAGCAGTGCGTTGGGGAACGGCAATCAGCCCCAGCATTTT
TRBV5-5	-	TRBJ2-1	TRBD2	CASSSGTSGYNEQFF	TGTGCCAGCAGCTCCGGGACTAGCGGATACAATGAGCAGTTCTTC
TRBV4-2	-	TRBJ1-2	-	CASSQGGRLGYTF	TGTGCCAGCAGCCAAGGGGGCAGGCTCGGCTACACCTTC
TRBV10-3	-	TRBJ2-7	-	CAISQGLSYEQYF	TGTGCCATCAGTCAGGGACTGTCCTACGAGCAGTACTTC
TRBV9	-	TRBJ2-1	TRBD2	CASSVVGSGGYNEQFF	TGTGCCAGCAGCGTAGTGGGTAGCGGGGGATACAATGAGCAGTTCTTC
TRBV28	-	TRBJ1-6	-	CASRGTAGSPLHF	TGTGCCAGCAGAGGGACGGCGGGTTCACCCCTCCACTTT
TRBV28	few	TRBJ2-7	TRBD1	CASSPPGQSSYEQYF	TGTGCCAGCAGTCCTCCGGGACAGAGCTCCTACGAGCAGTACTTC
TRBV7-2	-	TRBJ1-6	TRBD1	CASSFGQGGNSPLHF	TGTGCCAGCAGCTTCGGACAGGGGGGAAATTCACCCCTCCACTTT
TRBV11-2	-	TRBJ2-5	-	CASTPQGSGRSGTQYF	TGTGCCAGCACTCCCCAGGGGTCGGGTCGTTCAGGGACCCAGTACTTC
TRBV18	once	TRBJ1-2	-	CASSPPGGGNLGGGGYTF	TGTGCCAGCTCACCACCCGGCGGGGGAAATCTTGGCGGCGGCGGCTACACCTTC
TRBV28	-	TRBJ1-5	-	CASRGDSLGQPQHF	TGTGCCAGCAGGGGGGACTCTTTGGGGCAGCCCCAGCATTTT
TRBV6-2/TRBV6-3	-	TRBJ1-2	-	CASSSREYFYGYTF	TGTGCCAGCAGTTCTCGGGAGTATTTCTATGGCTACACCTTC
TRBV6-5	few	TRBJ2-3	-	CASRRGGLTDTQYF	TGTGCCAGCAGGCGCGGGGGCCTCACAGATACGCAGTATTTT
TRBV7-3	-	TRBJ1-3	-	CASTQVLSHSDTIYF	TGTGCCAGCACCCAGGTCCTCTCCCATTCGGACACCATATATTTT
TRBV7-8	-	TRBJ1-5	-	CASSLRDTLYSNQPQHF	TGTGCCAGCAGCTTAAGGGACACACTTTATAGCAATCAGCCCCAGCATTTT
TRBV10-1	-	TRBJ2-1	TRBD2	CASSESRGTRGNEQFF	TGCGCCAGCAGTGAGTCTAGAGGGACTAGGGGCAATGAGCAGTTCTTC
TRBV3-1/TRBV3-2	once	TRBJ1-1	TRBD1	CASIRDRKWFCFCALNTEAFF	TGTGCCAGCATTCGGGACAGGAAATGGTTCTGTTTTTGTGCCTTGAACACTGAAGCTTTCTTT
TRBV10-3	-	TRBJ1-5	-	CAISEMTAGQPQHF	TGTGCCATCAGTGAGATGACAGCGGGGCAGCCCCAGCATTTT
TRBV7-6	-	TRBJ2-7	-	CASSVSVGATYEQYF	TGTGCCAGCAGCGTAAGTGTAGGGGCCACTTACGAGCAGTACTTC
TRBV19	-	TRBJ1-1	-	CASSIGAGHTEAFF	TGTGCCAGTAGTATAGGGGCCGGCCACACTGAAGCTTTCTTT
TRBV11-2	once	TRBJ2-2	TRBD1	CASSGKTGGGSLFF	TGTGCCAGCAGCGGTAAAACAGGGGGCGGTTCGCTGTTTTTT
TRBV5-5	-	TRBJ2-3	TRBD1	CASSFYRGSTDTQYF	TGTGCCAGCAGCTTTTACAGGGGAAGCACAGATACGCAGTATTTT
TRBV25-1	-	TRBJ1-3	-	CASSEEKTGNTIYF	TGTGCCAGCAGTGAAGAGAAAACTGGAAACACCATATATTTT
TRBV7-2	-	TRBJ1-6	-	CASSQSPNYNSPLHF	TGTGCCAGCAGCCAGAGTCCTAACTATAATTCACCCCTCCACTTT
TRBV6-2/TRBV6-3	once	TRBJ1-1	-	CASSLQQGGTEAFF	TGTGCCAGCAGCCTTCAACAGGGTGGCACTGAAGCTTTCTTT
TRBV10-3	-	TRBJ1-1	TRBD1	CAISERGQNTEAFF	TGTGCCATCAGTGAGAGGGGGCAGAACACTGAAGCTTTCTTT
TRBV2	-	TRBJ1-2	-	CASSMQGKNYGYTF	TGTGCCAGCAGTATGCAGGGGAAAAACTATGGCTACACCTTC
TRBV27	-	TRBJ1-1	TRBD1	CASSRRQGMNTEAFF	TGTGCCAGCAGCAGAAGACAGGGGATGAACACTGAAGCTTTCTTT
TRBV12-3/TRBV12-4	once	TRBJ2-1	TRBD2	CASQGLAANEQFF	TGTGCCAGCCAAGGACTAGCGGCTAATGAGCAGTTCTTC
TRBV27	-	TRBJ2-2	TRBD2	CASRLLAGDVTGELFF	TGTGCCAGCAGGCTACTAGCGGGAGACGTCACCGGGGAGCTGTTTTTT
TRBV27	-	TRBJ1-1	TRBD1	CARTSPGGANTEAFF	TGTGCCAGAACTTCTCCAGGGGGCGCGAACACTGAAGCTTTCTTT
TRBV11-2	-	TRBJ1-2	TRBD1	CASSPIGNRGLKRNYGYTF	TGTGCCAGCAGCCCGATAGGGAACAGGGGGCTAAAACGAAACTATGGCTACACCTTC
TRBV24-1	once	TRBJ1-5	TRBD1	CATSAAQGSNQPQHF	TGTGCCACCAGTGCCGCACAGGGGAGCAATCAGCCCCAGCATTTT
TRBV19	once	TRBJ1-2	-	CASSTAVGLANYGYTF	TGTGCCAGTAGTACCGCCGTGGGCCTAGCTAACTATGGCTACACCTTC
TRBV5-6	once	TRBJ1-1	-	CASSPVGGNTEAFF	TGTGCCAGCAGCCCCGTGGGGGGGAACACTGAAGCTTTCTTT
TRBV28	-	TRBJ2-5	-	CASSPRGETQYF	TGTGCCAGCAGCCCTAGGGGGGAGACCCAGTACTTC
TRBV28	-	TRBJ1-6	-	CASWDLSSYNSPLHF	TGTGCCAGTTGGGACCTGAGCTCCTATAATTCACCCCTCCACTTT
TRBV18	-	TRBJ2-2	-	CASSPGLRDGELFF	TGTGCCAGCTCTCCAGGGTTGCGGGACGGGGAGCTGTTTTTT
TRBV15	-	TRBJ2-5	-	CATSRGGSGAGETQYF	TGTGCCACCAGCAGAGGGGGGTCAGGGGCAGGAGAGACCCAGTACTTC
TRBV5-1	-	TRBJ1-6	TRBD1	CASSLNRGGSPLHF	TGCGCCAGCAGCTTGAACAGGGGAGGTTCACCCCTCCACTTT
TRBV24-1	-	TRBJ2-1	TRBD2	CATSDLGTSGPYNEQFF	TGTGCCACCAGTGATTTGGGGACTAGCGGCCCCTACAATGAGCAGTTCTTC
TRBV28	-	TRBJ1-3	-	CASSRPVGASSGNTIYF	TGTGCCAGCAGTAGACCGGTCGGGGCGTCCTCTGGAAACACCATATATTTT
TRBV7-8	-	TRBJ1-6	-	CASSLVRGFSPLHF	TGTGCCAGCAGCTTAGTGCGGGGGTTCTCACCCCTCCACTTT
TRBV5-1	-	TRBJ2-2	TRBD2	CASRPTSGEANTGELFF	TGCGCCAGCAGACCGACTAGCGGGGAAGCGAACACCGGGGAGCTGTTTTTT
TRBV19	-	TRBJ2-5	TRBD1	CASRKDRGQETQYF	TGTGCCAGTAGGAAAGACAGGGGGCAAGAGACCCAGTACTTC
TRBV5-6	-	TRBJ1-3	TRBD1	CASSFRGISGNTIYF	TGTGCCAGCAGCTTCAGGGGGATCTCTGGAAACACCATATATTTT
TRBV19	-	TRBJ1-6	-	CASTLGNSPLHF	TGTGCCAGTACCTTAGGGAATTCACCCCTCCACTTT
TRBV4-2	-	TRBJ1-1	-	CASSQGGTNTEAFF	TGTGCCAGCAGCCAAGGGGGTACGAACACTGAAGCTTTCTTT
TRBV5-5	-	TRBJ2-7	TRBD2	CASSPPRSGVDEQYF	TGTGCCAGCAGCCCTCCTCGAAGCGGGGTCGACGAGCAGTACTTC
TRBV29-1	-	TRBJ1-2	-	CSVRGSFGGYTF	TGCAGCGTTAGGGGTTCTTTCGGTGGCTACACCTTC
TRBV29-1	once	TRBJ2-5	-	CSVQGIETQYF	TGCAGCGTTCAGGGGATCGAGACCCAGTACTTC
TRBV5-1	-	TRBJ2-7	TRBD2	CASSSGTRSFYEQYF	TGCGCCAGCAGCTCCGGGACTAGATCGTTCTACGAGCAGTACTTC
TRBV24-1	-	TRBJ2-2	-	CATSVTANTGELFF	TGTGCCACCAGTGTGACAGCTAACACCGGGGAGCTGTTTTTT